The source of this T cell receptor (beta chain) is a study of T cell repertoires in cytomegalovirus infection. For the study at large: It can be stated that public TCR beta signatures indicated CMV infection as well as a matching HLA type. Study results and caveats: The cumulative frequency of public TCR beta families identified carriers of CMV plus the relevant HLA.

Each CDR3 protein is one row after TCRdb ran MiXCR on the reads. The sample gives some 940,000 distinct CDR3 sequences, approximately 30% of which show up once; around 15% is in the top ten. The CDR3 spans 12 residues. V dropped 0 bases and J dropped 11 bases, with 8 bases sitting between them. The germline CDR1 and CDR2 sequences are MNHEY and SMNVEV (reference sequence). With respect to this clonotype: What it binds is not known.

The material sequenced was cultured CD8+ T cells from PBMCs, taken from culture after CMV antigen stimulation. The gene calls are TRBV27 and TRBJ2-1, with D perhaps being TRBD1 or TRBD2 (5 bases each). This TCR derives from a human donor in good health (CMV status not recorded). Some clones in this sample may be carry-over from other donors' samples. The CDR3 loop is CASSLSGTKQFF. CDR3 nucleotides: TGTGCCAGCAGTTTATCGGGGACCAAGCAGTTCTTC.